Listed below are T cell receptor beta chains from one sample, sequenced in a study of OX40 agonist ivuxolimab in advanced cancers. The table came from immunoSEQ multiplex PCR; TCRdb's copy has only in-frame clones and leaves some out. The sample lists approximately 49,000 clones, 65% to 85% occurring once. Source: CD4+ or CD8+ T cells sorted from blood, taken in a trial of the OX40 agonist ivuxolimab. The receptors were gathered from an adult with an advanced solid tumor such as melanoma, head and neck, liver or kidney cancer. CDR3s include the opening cysteine and the closing phenylalanine or tryptophan. D genes are given only for firm matches. For some rows the clone size is stated as once, few or many, or as a class when expanded; others skip it.

v_call,cdr3_length,clone_size,j_call,d_call,cdr3_aa,cdr3_nt
TRBV21-1,14,NA,TRBJ2-5,NA,CASGGTAGEETQYF,TGTGCCAGCGGTGGGACGGCGGGAGAGGAGACCCAGTACTTC
TRBV7-6,16,NA,TRBJ2-1,NA,CASSLGTLSSYNEQFF,TGTGCCAGCAGCTTAGGGACTCTCAGCTCCTACAATGAGCAGTTCTTC
TRBV27,13,NA,TRBJ1-6,NA,CASSIGRSSPLHF,TGTGCCAGCAGTATAGGACGGAGTTCACCCCTCCACTTT
TRBV28,12,NA,TRBJ2-3,TRBD2,CASGGGTDTQYF,TGTGCCAGCGGCGGGGGTACAGATACGCAGTATTTT
TRBV4-3,15,once,TRBJ2-5,TRBD2,CASSLSGGVMETQYF,TGCGCCAGCAGCCTAAGCGGGGGGGTGATGGAGACCCAGTACTTC
TRBV7-8,17,NA,TRBJ2-7,TRBD2,CASSLGIRLAGGGGQYF,TGTGCCAGCAGCTTAGGCATCAGACTAGCGGGAGGGGGCGGGCAGTACTTC
TRBV29-1,14,once,TRBJ2-2,NA,CSVLRGGTRRELFF,TGCAGCGTTCTGAGGGGGGGAACGCGCCGGGAGCTGTTTTTT
TRBV14,13,NA,TRBJ1-5,NA,CASSQDYHQPQHF,TGTGCCAGCAGCCAAGACTACCATCAGCCCCAGCATTTT
TRBV6-1,17,NA,TRBJ2-1,NA,CASSARLKPGRRNEQFF,TGTGCCAGCAGTGCGCGACTTAAGCCCGGGAGAAGGAATGAGCAGTTCTTC
TRBV13,12,NA,TRBJ1-2,NA,CASSQQGSGYTF,TGTGCCAGCAGCCAACAGGGTTCTGGCTACACCTTC
TRBV7-3,16,NA,TRBJ2-1,NA,CASSLSAAGNYNEQFF,TGTGCCAGCAGCTTAAGTGCGGCGGGCAACTACAATGAGCAGTTCTTC
TRBV4-2,16,NA,TRBJ1-6,NA,CASSQEIKDGNSPLHF,TGTGCCAGCAGCCAAGAAATCAAGGACGGGAATTCACCCCTCCACTTT
TRBV19,15,NA,TRBJ2-3,NA,CASTRSQPSTDTQYF,TGTGCCAGTACCCGAAGTCAGCCTAGCACAGATACGCAGTATTTT
TRBV9,15,NA,TRBJ2-7,TRBD2,CASSVAGGGYNEQYF,TGTGCCAGCAGCGTAGCTGGCGGGGGGTACAACGAGCAGTACTTC
TRBV10-2,18,NA,TRBJ2-5,TRBD2,CASAEGLSRGGRGAAQYF,TGCGCCAGCGCAGAAGGTCTGTCGCGCGGGGGTAGGGGTGCGGCCCAGTACTTC
TRBV6-1,15,NA,TRBJ2-5,NA,CASSEATLTRETQYF,TGTGCCAGCAGTGAAGCGACCCTGACCAGGGAGACCCAGTACTTC
TRBV2,15,NA,TRBJ2-1,NA,CASSERGAGYNEQFF,TGTGCCAGCAGTGAAAGGGGGGCCGGATACAATGAGCAGTTCTTC
TRBV25-1,12,NA,TRBJ2-1,NA,CASTWDGAEQFF,TGTGCCAGCACCTGGGACGGGGCTGAGCAGTTCTTC
TRBV30,13,NA,TRBJ1-5,TRBD1,CAWTQGARQPQHF,TGTGCCTGGACTCAGGGGGCTCGACAGCCCCAGCATTTT
TRBV27,15,NA,TRBJ2-1,NA,CASSVSGFTYSEQFF,TGTGCCAGCAGTGTCTCGGGGTTTACTTACTCTGAGCAGTTCTTC
TRBV10-3,12,NA,TRBJ1-1,NA,CAISVGRGEAFF,TGTGCCATCAGTGTGGGTCGGGGGGAAGCTTTCTTT
TRBV5-4,18,once,TRBJ2-3,TRBD2,CASSLGTPRRGGTDTQYF,TGTGCCAGCAGCTTGGGGACTCCTAGGCGGGGGGGCACAGATACGCAGTATTTT
TRBV5-5,15,NA,TRBJ1-5,NA,CASSLREGVGQPQHF,TGTGCCAGCAGCTTGCGGGAAGGGGTCGGTCAGCCCCAGCATTTT
TRBV9,14,NA,TRBJ2-3,NA,CASSVSSVPDTQYF,TGTGCCAGCAGCGTATCTAGCGTACCCGATACGCAGTATTTT
TRBV29-1,12,NA,TRBJ2-7,TRBD2,CSVGTSGSEQYF,TGCAGCGTCGGGACTAGCGGGAGCGAGCAGTACTTC
TRBV6-5,11,NA,TRBJ1-1,NA,CASSNRLRAFF,TGTGCCAGCAGCAACAGGCTCCGAGCTTTCTTT
TRBV28,14,NA,TRBJ2-7,TRBD1,CASRRTGGKNEQYF,TGTGCCAGCAGGCGGACAGGGGGTAAGAACGAGCAGTACTTC
TRBV5-1,14,NA,TRBJ2-7,NA,CASGQQGSSYEQYF,TGCGCCAGCGGTCAACAGGGCAGCTCCTACGAGCAGTACTTC
TRBV5-1,16,NA,TRBJ1-3,NA,CASSLAGGASGNTIYF,TGCGCCAGCAGCTTGGCGGGCGGTGCCTCTGGAAACACCATATATTTT
TRBV6-1,17,NA,TRBJ1-5,NA,CASSGEFGQTINQPQHF,TGTGCCAGCAGTGGGGAGTTTGGTCAGACTATCAATCAGCCCCAGCATTTT
TRBV27,15,NA,TRBJ1-6,NA,CASSFTGVDNSPLHF,TGTGCCAGCAGTTTTACGGGGGTGGATAATTCACCCCTCCACTTT
TRBV7-9,15,NA,TRBJ2-2,NA,CASSSGTLITGELFF,TGTGCCAGCAGCTCCGGGACTCTAATTACCGGGGAGCTGTTTTTT
TRBV19,12,NA,TRBJ2-3,NA,CATLAGTDTQYF,TGTGCCACCCTCGCGGGGACGGATACGCAGTATTTT
TRBV30,14,NA,TRBJ1-4,NA,CAWSSTVRGEKLFF,TGTGCCTGGAGCTCGACAGTTAGGGGTGAAAAACTGTTTTTT
TRBV7-2,18,NA,TRBJ2-7,TRBD2,CASSSRGTSGKLSYEQYF,TGTGCCAGCAGCTCGAGGGGGACTAGCGGGAAGCTATCCTACGAGCAGTACTTC
TRBV28,15,NA,TRBJ1-5,NA,CASSSGGVGGQPQHF,TGTGCCAGCAGTTCCGGAGGGGTTGGTGGTCAGCCCCAGCATTTT
TRBV2,14,NA,TRBJ2-7,TRBD1,CASTPGTGPLEQYF,TGTGCCAGCACCCCTGGGACAGGTCCCCTCGAGCAGTACTTC
TRBV19,14,NA,TRBJ1-4,NA,CASSQRAGDEKLFF,TGTGCCAGTAGCCAACGGGCAGGGGATGAAAAACTGTTTTTT
TRBV5-4,14,NA,TRBJ2-3,NA,CASSLTDRTDTQYF,TGTGCCAGCAGCTTGACGGACAGAACAGATACGCAGTATTTT
TRBV4-3,17,NA,TRBJ2-1,TRBD2,CASSREVAGGTYNEQFF,TGCGCCAGCAGCCGGGAGGTAGCGGGAGGGACCTACAATGAGCAGTTCTTC
TRBV9,18,NA,TRBJ2-2,TRBD2,CASSVAMSSGGNTGELFF,TGTGCCAGCAGCGTAGCGATGTCTAGCGGGGGGAACACCGGGGAGCTGTTTTTT
TRBV5-6,18,NA,TRBJ2-4,NA,CASSLGLESHLAKNIQYF,TGTGCCAGCAGCTTGGGTCTAGAGAGCCATCTAGCCAAAAACATTCAGTACTTC
TRBV11-2,13,once,TRBJ2-5,NA,CASSVQPKETQYF,TGTGCCAGCAGCGTGCAGCCAAAAGAGACCCAGTACTTC
TRBV4-3,18,NA,TRBJ2-2,NA,CASSQAQAGLGDTGELFF,TGCGCCAGCAGCCAAGCCCAAGCGGGTTTGGGGGACACCGGGGAGCTGTTTTTT
TRBV14,16,NA,TRBJ2-3,NA,CASSIWGGRGRDTQYF,TGTGCCAGCAGCATTTGGGGAGGCAGGGGGAGAGATACGCAGTATTTT
TRBV5-4,17,NA,TRBJ2-3,TRBD2,CASSLPGLAGETDTQYF,TGTGCCAGCAGCTTACCTGGCCTAGCGGGAGAGACAGATACGCAGTATTTT
TRBV7-9,14,NA,TRBJ2-3,TRBD2,CASSPGGAADTQYF,TGTGCCAGCAGCCCGGGGGGGGCGGCAGATACGCAGTATTTT
TRBV7-2,14,NA,TRBJ1-1,NA,CASSSLNSNTEAFF,TGTGCCAGCAGCTCTTTGAATTCAAACACTGAAGCTTTCTTT
TRBV11-2,15,NA,TRBJ2-7,TRBD1,CASSLPPGQSYEQYF,TGTGCCAGCAGCCTTCCCCCGGGACAGAGCTACGAGCAGTACTTC
TRBV29-1,15,NA,TRBJ2-1,NA,CSVETDPRTYNEQFF,TGCAGCGTTGAAACGGATCCTAGGACCTACAATGAGCAGTTCTTC
TRBV15,14,NA,TRBJ1-6,NA,CATSRGDGNSPLHF,TGTGCCACCAGCAGAGGGGACGGGAATTCACCCCTCCACTTT
TRBV4-3,16,NA,TRBJ2-2,NA,CASSHRRGADTGELFF,TGCGCCAGCAGCCACCGTCGGGGGGCCGACACCGGGGAGCTGTTTTTT
TRBV4-3,14,NA,TRBJ2-2,NA,CASSQGLNTGELFF,TGCGCCAGCAGCCAGGGTCTTAACACCGGGGAGCTGTTTTTT
TRBV19,14,NA,TRBJ1-5,TRBD1,CASNSGQGGIAQHF,TGTGCCAGTAATTCAGGACAGGGAGGGATAGCCCAGCATTTT